This TCR beta chain was captured by sequencing in a study of T cell responses to AZD1222 COVID-19 vaccine. Regarding this clone: Its antigen is undetermined.

Using immunoSEQ multiplex PCR, the repertoire was profiled, and TCRdb retains in-frame clones only, with some absent. The sample includes roughly 100,000 clones, roughly 87% seen only once; the top ten take about 40%. Whole-study results and caveats: Only a handful of people who got AZD1222 tested seropositive at baseline. Clonal diversity was possibly underestimated, and white British individuals and females predominated among donors. Spike-specific TCR breadth and depth both grew after two AZD1222 doses.

The V gene's germline CDR1 is KGHSH and CDR2 LQKENI. Trimming removed 2 bases from V and 12 bases from J, with 10 bases in between. The length of the CDR3 is 12 residues. This rearrangement joins TRBV18 to TRBJ1-4, with a possible D match to TRBD1 (5 bases). The receptor comes from an adult who received the AZD1222 COVID-19 vaccine. The sequencing used peripheral blood, collected 28 days after the second AZD1222 dose. As DNA, the CDR3 is TGTGCCAGCTCACCATCCAGGGAGGAACTGTTTTTT. Translated, it gives CASSPSREELFF.